This T cell receptor (beta chain) is drawn from a study of somatic mutations in cytotoxic T cells in rheumatoid arthritis. Study observations and caveats: Just what the expanded CD8+ clones targeted, in terms of antigens, remained unknown. Rheumatoid arthritis patients, but not healthy controls, exhibited increasing CD8+ clonality with age.

Concerning this clone itself: What it binds is not known.

Data came from immunoSEQ multiplex PCR; TCRdb stores just in-frame clones and leaves some out. The top ten hold 7.5% to 10% of the sample, which has about 30,000 clones, approximately 78% seen once. The germline V gene has CDR1 MGHRA and CDR2 YSYEKL. This CDR3 is 15 amino acids long. V dropped 3 bases and J dropped 0 bases, with 12 bases sitting between them. The TCR was taken from an adult with rheumatoid arthritis. The chain recombines TRBV4-1 with TRBJ2-7, with a weak D call TRBD2 (6 bases). The sample consisted of CD8+ T cells sorted from blood. CDR3 in amino acids: CASSQAGGSSYEQYF. The CDR3 DNA follows: TGCGCCAGCAGCCAGGCTGGGGGGTCCTCCTACGAGCAGTACTTC.